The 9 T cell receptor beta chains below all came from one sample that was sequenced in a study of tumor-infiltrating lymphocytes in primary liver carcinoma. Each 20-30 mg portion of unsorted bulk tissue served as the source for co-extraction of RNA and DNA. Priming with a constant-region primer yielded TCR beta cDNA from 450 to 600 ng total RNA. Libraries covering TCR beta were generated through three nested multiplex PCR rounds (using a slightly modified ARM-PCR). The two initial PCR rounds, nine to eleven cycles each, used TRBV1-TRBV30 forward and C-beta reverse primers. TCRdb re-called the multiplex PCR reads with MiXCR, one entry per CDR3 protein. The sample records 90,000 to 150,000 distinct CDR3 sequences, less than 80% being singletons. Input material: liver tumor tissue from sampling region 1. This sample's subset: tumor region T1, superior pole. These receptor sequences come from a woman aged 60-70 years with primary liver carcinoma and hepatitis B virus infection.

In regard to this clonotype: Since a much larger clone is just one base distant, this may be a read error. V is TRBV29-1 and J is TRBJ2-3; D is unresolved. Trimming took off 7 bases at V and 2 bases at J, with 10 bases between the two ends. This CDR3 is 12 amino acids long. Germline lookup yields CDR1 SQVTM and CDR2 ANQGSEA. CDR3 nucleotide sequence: TGCAGCGCCCGCCGGCTCACAGATACGCAGTATTTT. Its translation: CSARRLTDTQYF.

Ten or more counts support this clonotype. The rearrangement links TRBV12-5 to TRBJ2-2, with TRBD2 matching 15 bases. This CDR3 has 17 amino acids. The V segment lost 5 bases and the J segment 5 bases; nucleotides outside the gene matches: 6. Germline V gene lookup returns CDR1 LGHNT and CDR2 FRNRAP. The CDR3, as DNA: TGTGCTAGTGGTCCCGGGACTAGCGGGAGGTTGACCGGGGAGCTGTTTTTT. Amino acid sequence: CASGPGTSGRLTGELFF.

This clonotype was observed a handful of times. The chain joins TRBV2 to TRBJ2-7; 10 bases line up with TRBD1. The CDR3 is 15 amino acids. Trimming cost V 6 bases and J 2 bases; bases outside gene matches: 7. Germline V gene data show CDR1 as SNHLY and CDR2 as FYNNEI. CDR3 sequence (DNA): TGTGCCAGCAGCATATCGGGACAGGGGACCTACGAGCAGTACTTC. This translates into CASSISGQGTYEQYF.

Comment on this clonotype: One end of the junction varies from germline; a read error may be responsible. The CDR3 region has the DNA TGTACCAGCAGTTTATCCGTCTCGCCCCAGCATTTT. Its protein is CTSSLSVSPQHF. V is TRBV12-3 or TRBV12-4 and J is TRBJ1-5; D not resolved. The CDR3 consists of 12 residues.

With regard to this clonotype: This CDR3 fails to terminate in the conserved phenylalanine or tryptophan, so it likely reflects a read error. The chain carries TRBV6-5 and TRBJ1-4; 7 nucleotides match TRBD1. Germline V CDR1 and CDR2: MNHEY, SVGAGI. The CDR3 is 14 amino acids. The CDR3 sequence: CASGYRGGREKLFY. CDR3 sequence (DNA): TGTGCCAGCGGTTACAGGGGCGGGCGTGAAAAACTGTTTTAT.

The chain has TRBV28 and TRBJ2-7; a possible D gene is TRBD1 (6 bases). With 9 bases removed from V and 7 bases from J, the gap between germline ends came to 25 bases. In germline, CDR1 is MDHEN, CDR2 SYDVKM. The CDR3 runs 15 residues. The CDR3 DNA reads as TGTGCCAGAGGCTTTTTGGGGACACCCAAATATGAGCAGTACTTC. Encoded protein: CARGFLGTPKYEQYF.

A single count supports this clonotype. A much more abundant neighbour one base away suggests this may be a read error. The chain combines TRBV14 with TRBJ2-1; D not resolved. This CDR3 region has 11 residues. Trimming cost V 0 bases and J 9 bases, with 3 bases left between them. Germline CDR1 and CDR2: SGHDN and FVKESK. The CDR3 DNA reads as TGTGCCAGCAGCCAAGACTTTGAGCAGTTCTTC. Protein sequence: CASSQDFEQFF.

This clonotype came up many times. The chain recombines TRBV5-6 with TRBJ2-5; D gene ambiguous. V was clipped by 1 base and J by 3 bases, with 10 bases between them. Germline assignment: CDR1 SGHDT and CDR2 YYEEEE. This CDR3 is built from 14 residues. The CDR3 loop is CASSLYAKKETQYF. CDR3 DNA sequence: TGTGCCAGCAGCTTGTACGCCAAAAAAGAGACCCAGTACTTC.

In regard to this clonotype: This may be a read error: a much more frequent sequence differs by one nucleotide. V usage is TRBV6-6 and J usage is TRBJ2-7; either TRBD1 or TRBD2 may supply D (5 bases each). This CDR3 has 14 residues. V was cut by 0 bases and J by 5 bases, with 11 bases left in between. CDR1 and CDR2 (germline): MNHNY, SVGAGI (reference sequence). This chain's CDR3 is CASSYSIEGHEQYF. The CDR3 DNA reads TGTGCCAGCAGTTACTCGATAGAGGGACACGAGCAGTACTTC.